Listed below are T cell receptor beta chains from one sample, sequenced in a study of T cell repertoires in cytomegalovirus infection. TCRdb re-analysed the reads in MiXCR, keeping a single row per CDR3 protein. This sample carries 150,000 to 200,000 distinct CDR3 sequences, 13% to 15% of them seen once, and the ten largest clones take around 27%. Specimen: PBMCs. All receptors derive from a human donor in good health (CMV status not recorded). Some clones in this sample may be carry-over from other donors' samples. Each CDR3 is given with its conserved first and last residue. Each record gives: J gene, D gene, V gene, clone size, CDR3 protein, CDR3 DNA. A D gene is named only where the DNA matches it firmly. Some rows mark clone size as missing; the rest say once, few, many or name a class of expanded clone.

J gene: TRBJ2-2
D gene: TRBD2
V gene: TRBV7-3
clone size: many
CDR3 protein: CASSLTMTSGGAGELFF
CDR3 DNA: TGTGCCAGCAGCTTAACGATGACTAGCGGGGGGGCCGGGGAGCTGTTTTTT

J gene: TRBJ1-5
D gene: .
V gene: TRBV28
clone size: many
CDR3 protein: CASSLAGTNQPQHF
CDR3 DNA: TGTGCCAGCAGTTTAGCAGGGACCAATCAGCCCCAGCATTTT

J gene: TRBJ2-6
D gene: TRBD1
V gene: TRBV2
clone size: few
CDR3 protein: CASLLGTGGSILSGANVLTF
CDR3 DNA: TGTGCCAGCCTGCTTGGGACAGGGGGGTCTATTCTCTCTGGGGCCAACGTCCTGACTTTC

J gene: TRBJ2-7
D gene: TRBD1
V gene: TRBV7-2
clone size: .
CDR3 protein: CASSPRQGYEQYF
CDR3 DNA: TGTGCCAGCAGCCCTCGACAGGGTTACGAGCAGTACTTC

J gene: TRBJ2-1
D gene: .
V gene: TRBV5-6
clone size: few
CDR3 protein: CASSLGRITYNEQFF
CDR3 DNA: TGTGCCAGCAGCTTGGGGAGGATCACCTACAATGAGCAGTTCTTC

J gene: TRBJ1-1
D gene: .
V gene: TRBV5-4
clone size: few
CDR3 protein: CASSSGLRGGLGTEAFF
CDR3 DNA: TGTGCCAGTAGCAGTGGGTTGAGGGGGGGGCTGGGCACTGAAGCTTTCTTT

J gene: TRBJ2-7
D gene: .
V gene: TRBV10-3
clone size: .
CDR3 protein: CAISGTNEQYF
CDR3 DNA: TGTGCCATCAGTGGGACGAACGAGCAGTACTTC

J gene: TRBJ2-7
D gene: .
V gene: TRBV6-1
clone size: many
CDR3 protein: CASARGTSYEQYF
CDR3 DNA: TGTGCCAGCGCTAGGGGGACTTCCTACGAGCAGTACTTC

J gene: TRBJ1-1
D gene: .
V gene: TRBV6-1
clone size: .
CDR3 protein: CASTPAGGIEAFF
CDR3 DNA: TGTGCCAGCACCCCCGCCGGGGGGATTGAAGCTTTCTTT

J gene: TRBJ2-1
D gene: .
V gene: TRBV28
clone size: few
CDR3 protein: CASSSYRDYNEQFF
CDR3 DNA: TGTGCCAGCAGTTCGTACAGGGACTACAATGAGCAGTTCTTC

J gene: TRBJ2-7
D gene: TRBD1
V gene: TRBV20-1
clone size: .
CDR3 protein: CSALDRGQSYEQYF
CDR3 DNA: TGCAGTGCTTTGGACAGGGGGCAATCCTACGAGCAGTACTTC

J gene: TRBJ2-5
D gene: .
V gene: TRBV20-1
clone size: few
CDR3 protein: CSARDISGLQETQYF
CDR3 DNA: TGCAGTGCTAGAGATATATCTGGACTTCAAGAGACCCAGTACTTC

J gene: TRBJ2-5
D gene: TRBD2
V gene: TRBV6-2/TRBV6-3
clone size: many
CDR3 protein: CASSRTPGLAGHRETQYF
CDR3 DNA: TGTGCCAGCAGTCGAACACCGGGACTAGCGGGACATCGGGAGACCCAGTACTTC

J gene: TRBJ1-3
D gene: .
V gene: TRBV29-1
clone size: few
CDR3 protein: CSVATGGRNTIYF
CDR3 DNA: TGCAGCGTCGCAACGGGGGGAAGAAACACCATATATTTT

J gene: TRBJ2-7
D gene: .
V gene: TRBV27
clone size: .
CDR3 protein: CASSFDGPYSYEQYF
CDR3 DNA: TGTGCCAGCAGTTTCGACGGTCCTTACTCCTACGAGCAGTACTTC

J gene: TRBJ1-3
D gene: .
V gene: TRBV3-1
clone size: few
CDR3 protein: CASTLGQPMASGNTIYF
CDR3 DNA: TGTGCCAGCACCTTAGGACAGCCGATGGCCTCTGGAAACACCATATATTTT

J gene: TRBJ2-7
D gene: TRBD1
V gene: TRBV28
clone size: many
CDR3 protein: CASTPRTGDRKQYF
CDR3 DNA: TGTGCCAGCACCCCCCGGACAGGGGATCGGAAGCAGTACTTC

J gene: TRBJ2-6
D gene: .
V gene: TRBV6-1
clone size: many
CDR3 protein: CASSEGGFSGANVLTF
CDR3 DNA: TGTGCCAGCAGTGAAGGGGGGTTCTCTGGGGCCAACGTCCTGACTTTC

J gene: TRBJ2-5
D gene: TRBD1
V gene: TRBV7-9
clone size: many
CDR3 protein: CASSLATGAGETQYF
CDR3 DNA: TGTGCCAGCAGCCTAGCGACAGGGGCAGGGGAGACCCAGTACTTC

J gene: TRBJ2-1
D gene: TRBD2
V gene: TRBV7-9
clone size: .
CDR3 protein: CASSPRTSGNNEQFF
CDR3 DNA: TGTGCCAGCAGCCCCAGAACTAGCGGGAACAATGAGCAGTTCTTC

J gene: TRBJ1-1
D gene: TRBD1
V gene: TRBV6-2/TRBV6-3
clone size: many
CDR3 protein: CASSSRQGQLNTEAFF
CDR3 DNA: TGTGCCAGCAGTTCCCGACAGGGGCAGCTGAACACTGAAGCTTTCTTT

J gene: TRBJ1-2
D gene: .
V gene: TRBV29-1
clone size: .
CDR3 protein: CSVVVRDYGYTF
CDR3 DNA: TGCAGCGTTGTTGTCAGGGACTATGGCTACACCTTC

J gene: TRBJ1-5
D gene: .
V gene: TRBV6-2/TRBV6-3
clone size: many
CDR3 protein: CASSYLAGLNQPQHF
CDR3 DNA: TGTGCCAGCAGTTATTTGGCAGGGCTCAATCAGCCCCAGCATTTT

J gene: TRBJ2-7
D gene: TRBD1
V gene: TRBV7-9
clone size: .
CDR3 protein: CASSSRDSPSF
CDR3 DNA: TGTGCCAGCAGCTCGAGGGACAGCCCCAGTTTC

J gene: TRBJ2-1
D gene: TRBD1
V gene: TRBV28
clone size: many
CDR3 protein: CASSSSAAGGLDEQFF
CDR3 DNA: TGTGCCAGCAGTTCCTCTGCGGCAGGGGGCTTGGATGAGCAGTTCTTC